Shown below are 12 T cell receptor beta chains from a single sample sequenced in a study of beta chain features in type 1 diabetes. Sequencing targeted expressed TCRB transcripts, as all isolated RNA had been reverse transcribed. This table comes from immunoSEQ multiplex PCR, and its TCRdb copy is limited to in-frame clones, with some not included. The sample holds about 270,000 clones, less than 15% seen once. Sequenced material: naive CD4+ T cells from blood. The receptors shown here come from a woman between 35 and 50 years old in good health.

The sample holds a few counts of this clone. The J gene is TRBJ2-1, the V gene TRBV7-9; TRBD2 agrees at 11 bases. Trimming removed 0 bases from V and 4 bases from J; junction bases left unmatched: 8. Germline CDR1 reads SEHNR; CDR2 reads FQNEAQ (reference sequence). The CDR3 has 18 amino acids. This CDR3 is CASSLAGASGGNYNEQFF. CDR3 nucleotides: TGTGCCAGCAGCTTAGCGGGCGCTAGCGGGGGGAATTACAATGAGCAGTTCTTC. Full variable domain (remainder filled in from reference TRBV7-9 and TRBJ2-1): DTGVSQNPRHKITKRGQNVTFRCDPISEHNRLYWYRQTLGQGPEFLTYFQNEAQLEKSRLLSDRFSAERPKGSFSTLEIQRTEQGDSAMYLCASSLAGASGGNYNEQFFGPGTRLTVL.

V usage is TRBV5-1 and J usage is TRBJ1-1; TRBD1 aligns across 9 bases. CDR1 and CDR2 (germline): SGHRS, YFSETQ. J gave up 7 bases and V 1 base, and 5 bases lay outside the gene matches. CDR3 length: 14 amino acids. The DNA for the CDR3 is TGCGCCAGCAGCTTGCCGGGGACAGGGTATGAAGCTTTCTTT. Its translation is CASSLPGTGYEAFF. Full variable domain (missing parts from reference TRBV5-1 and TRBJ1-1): KAGVTQTPRYLIKTRGQQVTLSCSPISGHRSVSWYQQTPGQGLQFLFEYFSETQRNKGNFPGRFSGRQFSNSRSEMNVSTLELGDSALYLCASSLPGTGYEAFFGQGTRLTVV.

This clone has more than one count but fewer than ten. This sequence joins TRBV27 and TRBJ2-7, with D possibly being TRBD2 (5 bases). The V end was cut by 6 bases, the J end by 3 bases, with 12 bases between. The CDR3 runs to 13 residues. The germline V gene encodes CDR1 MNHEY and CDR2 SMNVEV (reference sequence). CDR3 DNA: TGTGCCAGCAGACCCGGGGTTCTCTACGAGCAGTACTTC. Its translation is CASRPGVLYEQYF.

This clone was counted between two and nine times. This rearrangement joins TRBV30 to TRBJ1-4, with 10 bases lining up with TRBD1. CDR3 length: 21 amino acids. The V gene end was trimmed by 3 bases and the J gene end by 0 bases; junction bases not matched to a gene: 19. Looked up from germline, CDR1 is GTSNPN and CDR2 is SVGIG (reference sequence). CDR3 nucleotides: TGTGCCTGGAGAGGCTTATCACCGGGACAGGGGTTTCCGGCAACTAATGAAAAACTGTTTTTT. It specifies CAWRGLSPGQGFPATNEKLFF.

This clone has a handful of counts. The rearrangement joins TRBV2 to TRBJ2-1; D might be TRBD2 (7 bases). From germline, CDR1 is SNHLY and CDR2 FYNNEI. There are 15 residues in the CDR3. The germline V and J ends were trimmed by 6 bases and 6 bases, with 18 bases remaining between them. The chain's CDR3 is CASRATGGRTNEQFF. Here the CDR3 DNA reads TGTGCCAGCAGAGCCACGGGGGGCAGAACCAATGAGCAGTTCTTC.

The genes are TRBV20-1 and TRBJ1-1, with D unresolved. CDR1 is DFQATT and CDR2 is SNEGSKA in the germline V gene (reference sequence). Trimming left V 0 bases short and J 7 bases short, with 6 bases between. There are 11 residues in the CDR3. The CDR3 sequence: CSARDRDEAFF. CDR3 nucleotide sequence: TGCAGTGCTAGAGATCGGGATGAAGCTTTCTTT.

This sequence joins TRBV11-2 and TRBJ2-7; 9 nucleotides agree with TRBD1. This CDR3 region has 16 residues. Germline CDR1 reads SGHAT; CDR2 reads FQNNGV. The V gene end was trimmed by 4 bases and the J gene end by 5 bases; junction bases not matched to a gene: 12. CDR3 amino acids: CASSSARDRERDEQYF. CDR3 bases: TGTGCCAGCAGCTCTGCTCGGGACAGGGAGAGGGACGAGCAGTACTTC.

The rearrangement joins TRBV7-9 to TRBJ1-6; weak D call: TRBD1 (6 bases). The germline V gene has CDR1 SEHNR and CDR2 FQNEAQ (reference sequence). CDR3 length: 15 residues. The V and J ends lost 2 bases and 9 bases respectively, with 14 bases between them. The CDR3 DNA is TGTGCCAGCAGCTTAACTGTAAGGGGGAGTTCACCCCTCCACTTT. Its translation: CASSLTVRGSSPLHF.

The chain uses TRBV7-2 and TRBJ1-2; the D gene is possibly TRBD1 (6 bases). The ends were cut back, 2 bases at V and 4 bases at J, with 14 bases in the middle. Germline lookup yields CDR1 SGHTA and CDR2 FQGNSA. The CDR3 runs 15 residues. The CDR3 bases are TGTGCCAGCAGCTTATCGGGGGGGCAGGGCTATGGCTACACCTTC. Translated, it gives CASSLSGGQGYGYTF.

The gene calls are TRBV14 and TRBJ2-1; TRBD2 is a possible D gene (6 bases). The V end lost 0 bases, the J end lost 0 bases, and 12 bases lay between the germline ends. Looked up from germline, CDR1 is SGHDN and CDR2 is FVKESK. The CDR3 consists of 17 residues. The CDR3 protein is CASSQDLRGSSYNEQFF. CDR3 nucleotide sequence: TGTGCCAGCAGCCAAGATCTCCGGGGGAGCTCCTACAATGAGCAGTTCTTC.

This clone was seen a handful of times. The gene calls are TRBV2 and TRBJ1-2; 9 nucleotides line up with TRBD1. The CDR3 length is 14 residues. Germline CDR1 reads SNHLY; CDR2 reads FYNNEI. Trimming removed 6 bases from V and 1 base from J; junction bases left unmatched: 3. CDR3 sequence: CASRGTGSNYGYTF. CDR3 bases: TGTGCCAGCAGAGGGACAGGGAGTAACTATGGCTACACCTTC.

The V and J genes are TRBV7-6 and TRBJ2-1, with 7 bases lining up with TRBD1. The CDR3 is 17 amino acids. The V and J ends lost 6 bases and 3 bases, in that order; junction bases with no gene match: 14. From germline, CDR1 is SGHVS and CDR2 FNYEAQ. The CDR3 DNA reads TGTGCCAGCAGGACCCGCCCCGGGACAGAAAACTACAATGAGCAGTTCTTC. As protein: CASRTRPGTENYNEQFF.